This T cell receptor beta chain is drawn from a study of cytomegalovirus exposure and HLA in healthy donors. Study-level findings and limits: According to a later analysis, most TCR beta chains associated with CMV appeared HLA-restricted.

Primers for the PCR totalled 60 Vbeta and 13 Jbeta. The repertoire was sequenced with immunoSEQ multiplex PCR; TCRdb's copy has only in-frame clones and lacks some. In the table there are under 150,000 clones, over 75% of which are singletons. In this sample, this clone turned up once. The antigen is not known. Germline assignment: CDR1 MDHEN and CDR2 SYDVKM. This CDR3 is built from 11 residues. V was shortened by 10 bases and J by 4 bases, with 10 bases between the two germline ends. This clonotype was sampled from a male donor in good health and CMV-seronegative. Sequencing was carried out using PBMCs. The chain joins TRBV28 to TRBJ1-1; D may be TRBD1 (6 bases). The CDR3 nucleotides are TGTGCCATCAAGGACAGCACTGAAGCTTTCTTT. This translates into CAIKDSTEAFF.